The next 18 T cell receptor beta chains were all read from a single sample in a study of regulatory and conventional T cells in RAG deficiency. Sequenced by immunoSEQ multiplex PCR; TCRdb stores in-frame clones only, minus some. The sample contains roughly 29,000 clones, around 90% of which appear only once. Regulatory T cells were sorted from blood as CD4+ CD25-high CD127-low cells. The same data also went into a second study, on regulatory T cells. In that study: Amplification used 52 TRBV primers and 13 TRBJ primers.

Sequences were obtained from Tregs sorted from blood. These receptors originate from a human donor in good health.

The V gene is TRBV23-1, the J gene TRBJ2-5; D call uncertain. TRBV23-1 is labeled an ORF, and its function is uncertain. The V end lost 0 bases, the J end lost 4 bases, and 24 bases lay between the germline ends. This CDR3 spans 19 amino acids. The CDR3 reads CASSQSSRRNHSGTETQYF. The CDR3 DNA is TGCGCCAGCAGTCAATCGAGCCGTAGGAACCACTCGGGCACAGAGACCCAGTACTTC.

Written as DNA, the CDR3 is TGCAGTGCTAGTAAAGAGACCCAGTACTTC. Protein product: CSASKETQYF. The chain recombines TRBV20-1 with TRBJ2-5; D ambiguous. The germline V gene encodes CDR1 DFQATT and CDR2 SNEGSKA (reference sequence). V was clipped by 3 bases and J by 3 bases, with 2 bases between them. There are 10 residues in the CDR3.

In its sample, this clone was seen once. The gene calls are TRBV5-1 and TRBJ2-1; 8 bases match TRBD1. The germline V gene encodes CDR1 SGHRS and CDR2 YFSETQ. Trimming took 5 bases from V and 3 from J; bases not matched to a gene: 4. This CDR3 is built from 14 residues. The CDR3 loop reads CASSRQGNYNEQFF. For the CDR3, the DNA is TGCGCCAGCAGTAGACAGGGGAACTACAATGAGCAGTTCTTC.

This chain uses TRBV6-5 with TRBJ1-5; D not resolved. Germline V lookup: CDR1 MNHEY, CDR2 SVGAGI. The CDR3 spans 13 residues. V shed 7 bases and J shed 2 bases, with 9 bases lying between them. The CDR3, as DNA: TGTGCCAGCAAGTCTTGGGGCAATCAGCCCCAGCATTTT. This gives the protein CASKSWGNQPQHF.

J is TRBJ2-7 and V is TRBV5-1; 8 bases map to TRBD2. V lost 0 bases and J lost 0; bases outside the gene matches: 5. CDR3 length equals 16 residues. Germline V gives CDR1 SGHRS, CDR2 YFSETQ. Written as DNA, the CDR3 is TGCGCCAGCAGCTTGGGAAGCGGGGGAATCTCCTACGAGCAGTACTTC. It translates to CASSLGSGGISYEQYF.

This chain links TRBV27 with TRBJ1-2, with D possibly matching TRBD1 (5 bases). CDR3 length: 12 residues. The germline CDR1 and CDR2 sequences are MNHEY and SMNVEV (reference sequence). Between the trimmed V and J ends, which lost 8 bases and 7 bases, there was a span of 14 bases. The CDR3 region has the DNA TGTGCCAGCCGGGACTACCTAGGTGGCTACACCTTC. Encoded protein: CASRDYLGGYTF.

This clone showed up just once. The chain recombines TRBV5-5 with TRBJ2-5, with 10 bases that match TRBD2. Germline loops: CDR1 SGHKS, CDR2 YYEKEE (reference sequence). The CDR3 runs 15 residues. Trimming removed 3 bases from V and 5 bases from J; junction bases left unmatched: 7. CDR3 sequence (DNA): TGTGCCAGCAGCTCCCCTAGCGGGGGTATGGAGACCCAGTACTTC. Translation: CASSSPSGGMETQYF.

Turning to this clone: One end of the junction does not line up with germline, which may come from a read error. The V call is TRBV5-1, the J call TRBJ2-3; tentatively, D is TRBD2 (7 bases). CDR1 SGHRS and CDR2 YFSETQ come from the germline V gene. The CDR3 extends over 15 amino acids. The CDR3 loop reads CASGLGGAEGDTQYF. The CDR3 bases are TGCGCCAGCGGCTTAGGGGGGGCTGAGGGAGATACGCAGTATTTT.

CDR3 region: CASSIGGIYGYTF. CDR3 bases: TGTGCCAGTAGTATCGGGGGCATCTATGGCTACACCTTC. V and J are TRBV19 and TRBJ1-2; a weak D match, TRBD1 (6 bases). The CDR3 totals 13 residues. Between the trimmed V and J ends, which lost 3 bases and 4 bases, there was a span of 9 bases. Looked up from germline, CDR1 is LNHDA and CDR2 is SQIVND (reference sequence).

The chain recombines TRBV7-2 with TRBJ1-1, with unresolved D. The CDR3 length is 15 residues. Germline V gene lookup returns CDR1 SGHTA and CDR2 FQGNSA. V was trimmed by 5 bases and J by 4 bases, leaving 17 bases between them. The chain's CDR3 is CASSPSPTGITEAFF. CDR3 DNA: TGTGCCAGCAGCCCCTCTCCTACGGGAATCACTGAAGCTTTCTTT.

CDR3 in DNA: TGCGCCAGTTTCGACAGAGCCTCTGGAAACACCATATATTTT. This sequence encodes CASFDRASGNTIYF. The chain uses TRBV5-1 and TRBJ1-3, with a weak D call TRBD1 (5 bases). The V end lost 8 bases, the J end lost 0 bases, and 12 bases lay between the germline ends. The CDR3 loop spans 14 amino acids. Germline V CDR1 and CDR2: SGHRS, YFSETQ.

In DNA, the CDR3 is TGCGCCAGCAGCTTGATATTAGTAGCGGGGACTCAATACAATGAGCAGTTCTTC. Its protein product is CASSLILVAGTQYNEQFF. This sequence joins TRBV5-1 and TRBJ2-1, with 8 bases aligning to TRBD2. With V trimmed by 1 base and J by 4 bases, 13 bases remained unmatched. Per germline, CDR1 SGHRS and CDR2 YFSETQ. CDR3 length: 18 residues.

V is TRBV9 and J is TRBJ1-6, with TRBD1 matching over 7 bases. CDR1 SGDLS and CDR2 YYNGEE come from the germline V gene. V lost 4 bases and J lost 7; bases outside the gene matches: 11. The CDR3 totals 16 residues. CDR3 nucleotides: TGTGCCAGCAGCCCTCAACAGGGGATGGAAAATTCACCCCTCCACTTT. Translated, it gives CASSPQQGMENSPLHF.

The chain is built from TRBV6-1 and TRBJ2-5, with 9 bases aligning to TRBD1. Germline V CDR1 and CDR2: MNHNS, SASEGT. The CDR3 totals 15 residues. Trimming removed 6 bases from V and 4 bases from J; junction bases left unmatched: 9. The CDR3 region has the DNA TGTGCCAGCAGGCACGTACAGGGGGCGCGAGAGACCCAGTACTTC. This translates into CASRHVQGARETQYF.

The chain links TRBV20-1 to TRBJ2-7, with D uncertain. Between the trimmed V and J ends, which lost 4 bases and 3 bases, there was a span of 7 bases. The CDR3 contains 11 residues. Per germline, CDR1 DFQATT and CDR2 SNEGSKA (reference sequence). This CDR3 reads CSANGGYEQYF. In DNA, the CDR3 is TGCAGTGCTAATGGTGGCTACGAGCAGTACTTC.

The chain couples TRBV4-1 to TRBJ2-3; 13 positions agree with TRBD2. The CDR3 runs to 17 residues. Looked up from germline, CDR1 is MGHRA and CDR2 is YSYEKL. The trim removed 6 bases at V and 4 bases at J, leaving 10 bases unmatched. The CDR3 loop reads CASSQIRTSGGPDTQYF. In DNA, the CDR3 is TGCGCCAGCAGTCAAATCAGGACTAGCGGGGGCCCAGATACGCAGTATTTT.

The genes are TRBV7-9 and TRBJ1-2; 9 nucleotides agree with TRBD1. Germline lookup yields CDR1 SEHNR and CDR2 FQNEAQ (reference sequence). CDR3 length: 13 amino acids. The junction had 4 bases not matched to a gene; V was cut back by 3 bases and J by 8 bases. This chain's CDR3 is CASSFDRGGGYTF. CDR3 bases: TGTGCCAGCAGCTTTGACAGGGGGGGAGGCTACACCTTC.

CDR3 in amino acids: CAGRRGIQETQYF. CDR3 DNA: TGTGCCGGGCGTCGGGGGATACAAGAGACCCAGTACTTC. The chain links TRBV7-8 to TRBJ2-5, with D maybe TRBD2 (6 bases). CDR1 is SGHVS and CDR2 is FQNEAQ in the germline V gene. The CDR3 covers 13 residues. Between the trimmed V and J ends, which lost 11 bases and 2 bases, there was a span of 15 bases.